These 32 T cell receptor beta chains came from one sample sequenced in a study of T cell changes during pregnancy in multiple sclerosis. The method was immunoSEQ multiplex PCR; TCRdb's version includes in-frame clones alone and lacks a portion of them. This table has about 21,000 clones, about 86% appearing once. This material consisted of CD4+ T cells from peripheral blood mononuclear cells, taken in the first trimester of pregnancy. The receptors were sampled from a female donor in good health, enrolled as a control in a pregnancy study.

The rearrangement uses TRBV19 and TRBJ2-5; 14 bases line up with TRBD2. The CDR3 sequence is 16 residues long. Germline CDR1 is LNHDA and CDR2 is SQIVND (reference sequence). Trimming took 5 bases from V and 2 from J; bases not matched to a gene: 4. The CDR3 DNA is TGTGCCAGTAGTCCAGGACTAGCGGGGGGTCAAGAGACCCAGTACTTC. Protein product: CASSPGLAGGQETQYF.

V gene TRBV7-2 combines with J gene TRBJ2-1; 9 positions agree with TRBD2. V was pared by 5 bases and J by 1 base, with 3 bases of the junction left unmatched. Germline V CDR1 and CDR2: SGHTA, FQGNSA. CDR3 length: 15 amino acids. Here the CDR3 DNA reads TGTGCCAGCAGCATGAGCGGGGGGTCCTACAATGAGCAGTTCTTC. Its protein product is CASSMSGGSYNEQFF.

This sequence joins TRBV11-3 and TRBJ2-3, with D possibly being TRBD1 (6 bases). Germline CDR1 and CDR2: SGHNT and YENEEA. Trimming shortened V by 2 bases and J by 10 bases, and 13 bases separated the two germline ends. The CDR3 extends over 13 amino acids. In DNA, the CDR3 is TGTGCCAGCAGCTTAACAGGGCCTGGTGCGCAGTATTTT. This encodes CASSLTGPGAQYF.

The rearrangement uses TRBV7-2 and TRBJ2-5; 9 positions match TRBD1. V lost 7 bases, J lost 5 bases, and 11 bases stayed unmatched. The CDR3 is 15 residues long. The germline V gene encodes CDR1 SGHTA and CDR2 FQGNSA. The CDR3: CASKGNRGRGETQYF. CDR3 nucleotide sequence: TGTGCCAGCAAAGGGAACAGGGGGCGTGGGGAGACCCAGTACTTC. The full variable domain, with the rest looked up from reference TRBV7-2 and TRBJ2-5, is GAGVSQSPSNKVTEKGKDVELRCDPISGHTALYWYRQSLGQGLEFLIYFQGNSAPDKSGLPSDRFSAERTGGSVSTLTIQRTQQEDSAVYLCASKGNRGRGETQYFGPGTRLLVL.

This chain connects TRBV12-5 to TRBJ1-1, with no clear D. Germline CDR1 reads LGHNT; CDR2 reads FRNRAP. V lost 1 base and J 1 base, leaving 4 bases between the germline ends. The CDR3 totals 13 residues. The CDR3 sequence is CASGLGQNTEAFF. The CDR3, as DNA: TGTGCTAGTGGTTTGGGACAGAACACTGAAGCTTTCTTT.

The V and J genes are TRBV5-4 and TRBJ2-1; D not resolved. CDR3 length: 12 amino acids. V lost 4 bases to trimming and J lost 9 bases, with 11 bases between them. Germline V gives CDR1 SGHNT, CDR2 YYREEE (reference sequence). CDR3 bases: TGTGCCAGCAGCCCCAGGTTTCGTGAGCAGTTCTTC. Translating it yields CASSPRFREQFF.

This clone came up a few times. V is TRBV5-1 and J is TRBJ1-6; D perhaps matches TRBD1 (6 bases). The V end lost 1 base, the J end lost 4 bases, and 6 bases lay between the germline ends. Germline V CDR1 and CDR2: SGHRS, YFSETQ. The CDR3 sequence is 14 residues long. CDR3 coding DNA: TGCGCCAGCAGCTTGACAGGGTATAATTCACCCCTCCACTTT. Protein: CASSLTGYNSPLHF.

V and J are TRBV5-1 and TRBJ1-5; TRBD1 matches at 8 bases. Germline assignment: CDR1 SGHRS and CDR2 YFSETQ. This CDR3 has 14 amino acids. V lost 3 bases, J lost 1 base, and 0 bases stayed unmatched. The CDR3 loop is CASSSGGSNQPQHF. CDR3 in DNA: TGCGCCAGCAGCTCAGGGGGCAGCAATCAGCCCCAGCATTTT.

This rearrangement joins TRBV27 to TRBJ2-6, with 9 positions matching TRBD1. The V and J ends lost 6 bases and 0 bases, in that order; junction bases with no gene match: 6. Germline CDR1 and CDR2: MNHEY and SMNVEV (reference sequence). The CDR3 length is 17 residues. The CDR3 DNA is TGTGCCAGCAGAAGTGGGACAGGGAGCTCTGGGGCCAACGTCCTGACTTTC. This encodes CASRSGTGSSGANVLTF.

The chain carries TRBV10-3 and TRBJ2-2, with TRBD1 as a possible D gene (5 bases). V was pared by 3 bases and J by 4 bases, with 18 bases between. This CDR3 is 17 amino acids long. Germline assignment: CDR1 ENHRY and CDR2 SYGVKD. CDR3 in amino acids: CAISDTGRESLTGELFF. The CDR3 DNA is TGTGCCATCAGTGACACGGGCAGGGAATCTCTCACCGGGGAGCTGTTTTTT.

This clone was counted a few times. This chain uses TRBV28 with TRBJ1-6, with D perhaps TRBD1 (5 bases). The CDR3 has 13 residues. Looked up from germline, CDR1 is MDHEN and CDR2 is SYDVKM. The ends were cut back, 8 bases at V and 7 bases at J, with 12 bases in the middle. The CDR3 region has the DNA TGTGCCAGCGGGGCGGAGAAAAATTCACCCCTCCACTTT. Its protein is CASGAEKNSPLHF.

This clone was seen a handful of times. The gene calls are TRBV9 and TRBJ1-2; no firm D call. V was trimmed by 0 bases and J by 7 bases, leaving 7 bases between them. The CDR3 is 12 amino acids. The germline CDR1 and CDR2 sequences are SGDLS and YYNGEE. The CDR3 loop is CASSVARGGYTF. The CDR3, as DNA: TGTGCCAGCAGCGTAGCTCGAGGTGGCTACACCTTC.

V is TRBV4-3 and J is TRBJ2-5, with 13 positions matching TRBD2. V lost 6 bases and J lost 5; bases outside the gene matches: 9. CDR1 and CDR2 from the germline V gene are LGHNA and YSLEER. The CDR3 spans 16 residues. The CDR3 loop reads CASSRQTSGGLETQYF. DNA for the CDR3: TGCGCCAGCAGTCGTCAGACTAGCGGGGGGTTGGAGACCCAGTACTTC.

The chain combines TRBV5-1 with TRBJ2-7, with TRBD2 identical over 10 bases. Germline CDR1 and CDR2: SGHRS and YFSETQ. Trimming cost V 4 bases and J 1 base; bases outside gene matches: 2. This CDR3 region has 14 residues. CDR3: CASSVTSGSYEQYF. The CDR3 region has the DNA TGCGCCAGCAGCGTGACTAGCGGGTCCTACGAGCAGTACTTC.

The J gene is TRBJ2-5, the V gene TRBV9; D is perhaps TRBD1 (6 bases). CDR1 is SGDLS, CDR2 YYNGEE, per germline. V shed 4 bases and J shed 2 bases, with 15 bases lying between them. The CDR3 is 15 amino acids. In DNA, the CDR3 is TGTGCCAGCAGCTTCAGGGGTCAGGGGCAAGAGACCCAGTACTTC. Translation gives CASSFRGQGQETQYF.

The CDR3 sequence is CASSLPTGQGNEKLFF. CDR3 nucleotides: TGTGCCAGCAGCCTTCCCACTGGACAGGGGAATGAAAAACTGTTTTTT. The chain combines TRBV2 with TRBJ1-4; the match to TRBD1 covers 9 bases. From germline, CDR1 is SNHLY and CDR2 FYNNEI. Losses at the gene ends were 6 bases for V and 5 bases for J; bases not matched to a gene: 10. The CDR3 loop spans 16 amino acids.

This clone appeared once. The chain employs TRBV7-2 and TRBJ2-3; TRBD2 agrees at 15 bases. V shed 5 bases and J 1 base; nucleotides not matched to a gene: 10. The CDR3 extends over 19 amino acids. CDR1 and CDR2 from the germline V gene are SGHTA and FQGNSA. CDR3 coding DNA: TGTGCCAGCAGCCCCCGGACTAGCGGGGGGGCGACAGGCACAGATACGCAGTATTTT. Its protein product is CASSPRTSGGATGTDTQYF. Complete variable domain (other parts from reference TRBV7-2 and TRBJ2-3): GAGVSQSPSNKVTEKGKDVELRCDPISGHTALYWYRQSLGQGLEFLIYFQGNSAPDKSGLPSDRFSAERTGGSVSTLTIQRTQQEDSAVYLCASSPRTSGGATGTDTQYFGPGTRLTVL.

The chain couples TRBV18 to TRBJ1-5; no clear D gene. The V gene lost 3 bases and the J gene lost 8 bases, with 11 bases spanning the gap. There are 13 residues in the CDR3. Looked up from germline, CDR1 is KGHSH and CDR2 is LQKENI. The CDR3 protein is CASSPGSQEPQHF. The CDR3 nucleotides read TGTGCCAGCTCACCGGGTTCTCAGGAGCCCCAGCATTTT.

The chain has TRBV28 and TRBJ1-1, with D possibly TRBD1 on 6 matching bases. The germline CDR1 and CDR2 sequences are MDHEN and SYDVKM. CDR3 length: 15 amino acids. With 5 bases removed from V and 4 bases from J, the gap between germline ends came to 17 bases. Here the CDR3 reads CASSPPRGGGTEAFF. The CDR3 DNA reads TGTGCCAGCAGTCCTCCCAGGGGCGGGGGCACTGAAGCTTTCTTT.

The V call is TRBV28, the J call TRBJ2-3; the match to TRBD1 covers 10 bases. Germline V gives CDR1 MDHEN, CDR2 SYDVKM. The junction had 11 bases not matched to a gene; V was cut back by 6 bases and J by 5 bases. The CDR3 totals 16 residues. In DNA form, the CDR3 reads TGTGCCAGCAGCCGGGACAGGGGAGGAGGAATAGATACGCAGTATTTT. The encoded protein is CASSRDRGGGIDTQYF.

This chain connects TRBV2 to TRBJ1-5; D is perhaps TRBD1 (6 bases). This CDR3 has 16 residues. Looked up from germline, CDR1 is SNHLY and CDR2 is FYNNEI. Trimming pared 10 bases from V and 1 base from J, leaving 20 bases between. CDR3 in DNA: TGTGCCACCTCCAGCCCCGGGACAAAGAGCAATCAGCCCCAGCATTTT. Its protein is CATSSPGTKSNQPQHF. The full variable domain, in which reference TRBV2 and TRBJ1-5 provide the parts outside the CDR3, is EPEVTQTPSHQVTQMGQEVILRCVPISNHLYFYWYRQILGQKVEFLVSFYNNEISEKSEIFDDQFSVERPDGSNFTLKIRSTKLEDSAMYFCATSSPGTKSNQPQHFGDGTRLSIL.

The gene calls are TRBV19 and TRBJ1-6, with D possibly being TRBD1 (6 bases). The germline CDR1 and CDR2 sequences are LNHDA and SQIVND (reference sequence). The CDR3 loop spans 15 amino acids. Trimming took off 4 bases at V and 7 bases at J, with 14 bases between the two ends. CDR3 amino acids: CASSRGHLGNSPLHF. Here the CDR3 DNA reads TGTGCCAGTAGTAGGGGACATTTGGGGAATTCACCCCTCCACTTT.

This clone was detected once. This chain uses TRBV11-2 with TRBJ2-5, with D tentatively TRBD2 (6 bases). The germline CDR1 and CDR2 sequences are SGHAT and FQNNGV. CDR3 length: 15 amino acids. Trimming took 5 bases from V and 0 from J, leaving 13 bases between them. The CDR3 DNA sequence: TGTGCCAGCAGCGCGAGGTGGGGGGACCAAGAGACCCAGTACTTC. This encodes CASSARWGDQETQYF.

This chain links TRBV4-1 with TRBJ1-1; 7 bases agree with TRBD1. The V gene's germline CDR1 is MGHRA and CDR2 YSYEKL. The CDR3 length is 16 residues. J lost 4 bases, V lost 0 bases, and 8 bases had no gene match. CDR3 DNA: TGCGCCAGCAGCCAAGAGCGAGGGTACAGGGGCACTGAAGCTTTCTTT. This encodes CASSQERGYRGTEAFF.

This rearrangement joins TRBV19 to TRBJ2-7; 10 bases align to TRBD2. This CDR3 comprises 20 residues. The germline V gene encodes CDR1 LNHDA and CDR2 SQIVND (reference sequence). V shed 4 bases, J shed 3 bases, and the junction held 21 bases outside the gene matches. The CDR3 bases are TGTGCCAGTAGTACCAACAGCCGGGGCGCTAGCGGGGGTCACATCTACGAGCAGTACTTC. Its protein is CASSTNSRGASGGHIYEQYF.

The V gene is TRBV6-1, the J gene TRBJ2-7; D is ambiguous. The V end lost 1 base, the J end lost 0 bases, and 10 bases lay between the germline ends. Germline loops: CDR1 MNHNS, CDR2 SASEGT. This CDR3 has 15 residues. The CDR3 DNA sequence: TGTGCCAGCAGTGAAGTCCTTGGCTCCTCCTACGAGCAGTACTTC. Amino acid sequence: CASSEVLGSSYEQYF.

This rearrangement joins TRBV4-3 to TRBJ2-3, with TRBD1 matching over 8 bases. J gave up 4 bases and V 4 bases, and 7 bases lay outside the gene matches. The CDR3 is 15 residues long. Germline V CDR1 and CDR2: LGHNA, YSLEER. CDR3 bases: TGCGCCAGCAGCCCGGACGACAGGGGCCCAGATACGCAGTATTTT. Translation gives CASSPDDRGPDTQYF.

V and J are TRBV15 and TRBJ2-7, with TRBD1 matching 10 bases. Germline V lookup: CDR1 LNHNV, CDR2 YYDKDF (reference sequence). This CDR3 spans 14 amino acids. V trimming: 1 base; J trimming: 6 bases; junction bases outside the gene matches: 3. CDR3 region: CATSRGTGGREQYF. DNA of the CDR3: TGTGCCACCAGCAGAGGGACAGGGGGACGCGAGCAGTACTTC.

The rearrangement uses TRBV11-2 and TRBJ1-1, with 9 nucleotides matching TRBD1. V was pared by 4 bases and J by 0 bases, with 12 bases of the junction left unmatched. The germline CDR1 and CDR2 sequences are SGHAT and FQNNGV. The CDR3 is made up of 18 amino acids. CDR3 amino acids: CASSSGTGRRGVNTEAFF. As DNA, the CDR3 is TGTGCCAGCAGCTCGGGGACAGGGAGACGAGGTGTGAACACTGAAGCTTTCTTT.

The chain recombines TRBV19 with TRBJ2-1, with D perhaps matching TRBD2 (7 bases). In germline, CDR1 is LNHDA, CDR2 SQIVND (reference sequence). Trimming stripped 6 bases from V and 15 bases from J, with 27 bases between. CDR3 length: 15 amino acids. The CDR3 coding sequence is TGTGCCAGTAGACCTAGGGAGGGGGGGCTCCCCGGGCTGTTCTTC. This codes for CASRPREGGLPGLFF.

The chain combines TRBV18 with TRBJ1-2; D might be TRBD1 (6 bases). From germline, CDR1 is KGHSH and CDR2 LQKENI. Trimming pared 2 bases from V and 8 bases from J, leaving 12 bases between. This CDR3 has 13 amino acids. The CDR3 here is CASSPSQDRGYTF. The CDR3 bases are TGTGCCAGCTCACCATCCCAAGACAGGGGCTACACCTTC.

The chain uses TRBV19 and TRBJ1-1, with D perhaps matching TRBD1 (5 bases). Between the trimmed V and J ends, which lost 4 bases and 6 bases, there was a span of 9 bases. CDR1 and CDR2 (germline): LNHDA, SQIVND (reference sequence). This CDR3 region has 12 residues. Here the CDR3 reads CASSTGRSEAFF. In DNA form, the CDR3 reads TGTGCCAGTAGTACAGGGAGGTCTGAAGCTTTCTTT.